This T cell receptor beta chain was identified during a study of blood T cell repertoires in COVID-19 (dated by TCRdb to about 2020). The study in broad terms: Samples covering the acute and convalescent phases of COVID-19 were provided by collaborators in the United States, Italy and Spain. The sample metadata nearly always contained a de-identified subject ID, COVID-19 status, age in years and sex. The prospective study material was composed of cDNA or gDNA derived from T cells, B-cell-depleted T cells, or PBMCs. The repertoires were released in a freely available public database intended as a resource for research on the immune response to SARS-CoV-2. The dataset comprised deeply sampled blood TCRbeta repertoires from subjects exposed to, actively infected with, or recovered from COVID-19. Samples came from the ongoing ImmuneRACE study (first 160 participants) plus 1,254 subjects from 6 global collaborators. Where available, HLA class I and class II types were taken from metadata supplied by the sample provider and were not determined by assay-based typing.

This clone was detected only once. Its antigen remains unidentified. No base quality values were provided; no much bigger clone lies one nucleotide off. What the research found in general, with its limitations: The quantity of clinical and demographic metadata differed by source and by participant and was supplied without curation.

TCRbeta CDR3 regions were amplified from genomic DNA by means of the immunoSEQ Assay, a bias-controlled multiplex PCR. In the authors' own workflow: Nucleated cell counts per sample were estimated from amplification of reference gene primers within the assay. Sequence reads were collapsed and filtered to measure the absolute abundance of every unique TCRbeta CDR3 rearrangement. For each sample, productive Simpson clonality was calculated as the square root of Simpson's diversity index across productive rearrangements. TCRdb re-hosts the immuneACCESS table, in-frame sequences only. Its copies lack some clones; in the studies checked, an unresolved V gene accounts for under half of them, and the cause for the rest is not known. D and trimming were read from the DNA, whereas the V and J calls and clone size are those reported in that table. In all, the sample holds 80,000 to 85,000 clones, and around 80% of those were seen once. Around 13% of the sample belongs to the ten largest clones.

The collaborating institutions used their own protocols to collect whole blood in K2EDTA tubes. Collaborator samples were shipped for TCRbeta analysis as frozen whole blood, isolated PBMCs, or DNA extracted from either sample type. For CDR1 and CDR2, the germline V gene (reference sequence) lists DFQATT and SNEGSKA. Germline trimming amounts to 3 bases on V and 2 bases on J, with 4 as the count of junction bases outside the gene matches. Its CDR3 holds 14 amino acids, cysteine through phenylalanine. Only the CDR3 DNA is retained, 42 bases long and in frame from the first base. The clonotype originates from a human donor in a cohort sampled during active COVID-19. The sample taken for sequencing was peripheral blood. The sequence is built from TRBV20-1 and TRBJ2-3; 8 middle bases align to TRBD2. The DNA sequence is as follows: TGCAGTGCTAGTCGCGGGGGGCCCACAGATACGCAGTATTTT. It translates as CSASRGGPTDTQYF.